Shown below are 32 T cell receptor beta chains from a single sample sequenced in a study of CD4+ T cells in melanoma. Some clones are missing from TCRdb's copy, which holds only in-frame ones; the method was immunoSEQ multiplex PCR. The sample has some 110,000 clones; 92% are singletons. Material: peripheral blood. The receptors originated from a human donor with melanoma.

CDR3 coding DNA: TGTGCCAGCAGTTACGACAAGTACGAGCAGTACTTC. Translating gives CASSYDKYEQYF. This rearrangement joins TRBV25-1 to TRBJ2-7; D unclear. CDR1 MGHDK and CDR2 SYGVNS come from the germline V gene. The CDR3 length is 12 residues. V lost 5 bases, J lost 4 bases, and 9 bases lay in between.

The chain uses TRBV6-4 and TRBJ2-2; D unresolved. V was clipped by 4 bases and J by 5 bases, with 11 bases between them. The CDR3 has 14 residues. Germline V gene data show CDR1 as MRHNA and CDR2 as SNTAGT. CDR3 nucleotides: TGTGCCAGCAGTGTTGAGTTTAGAACCGGGGAGCTGTTTTTT. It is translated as CASSVEFRTGELFF.

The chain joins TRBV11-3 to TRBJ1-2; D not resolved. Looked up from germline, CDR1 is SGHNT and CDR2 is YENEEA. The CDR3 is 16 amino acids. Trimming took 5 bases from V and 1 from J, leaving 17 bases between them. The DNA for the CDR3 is TGTGCCAGCAGCCACCCAAACAAGGATCTTAACTATGGCTACACCTTC. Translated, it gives CASSHPNKDLNYGYTF.

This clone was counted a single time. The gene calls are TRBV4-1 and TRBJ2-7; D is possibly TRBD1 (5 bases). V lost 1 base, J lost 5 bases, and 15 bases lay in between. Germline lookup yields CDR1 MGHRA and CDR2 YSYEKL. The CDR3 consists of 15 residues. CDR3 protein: CASSQAATVRNEQYF. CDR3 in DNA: TGCGCCAGCAGCCAAGCTGCGACAGTGAGGAACGAGCAGTACTTC.

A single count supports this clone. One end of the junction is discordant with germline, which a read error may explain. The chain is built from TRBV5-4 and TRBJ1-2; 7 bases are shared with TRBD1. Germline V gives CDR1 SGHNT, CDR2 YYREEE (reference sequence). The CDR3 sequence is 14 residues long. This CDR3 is CASSLPTGLYDYTF. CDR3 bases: TGTGCCAGCAGCTTACCGACAGGGTTGTATGACTACACCTTC.

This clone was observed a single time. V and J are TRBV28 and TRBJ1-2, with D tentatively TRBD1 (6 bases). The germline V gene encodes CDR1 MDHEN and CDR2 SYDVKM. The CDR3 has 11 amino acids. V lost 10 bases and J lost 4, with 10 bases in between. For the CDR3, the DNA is TGTGCCACCAGGACAGTCTATGGCTACACCTTC. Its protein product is CATRTVYGYTF.

The CDR3 DNA follows: TGCGCCAGCAGCCGAGCCCGGGACCTTTCGAACGAGCAGTACTTC. Translated: CASSRARDLSNEQYF. The V and J genes are TRBV4-1 and TRBJ2-7; D may correspond to TRBD1 or TRBD2 (5 bases each). The V gene lost 4 bases and the J gene lost 5 bases, with 18 bases spanning the gap. Looked up from germline, CDR1 is MGHRA and CDR2 is YSYEKL. This CDR3 has 15 amino acids.

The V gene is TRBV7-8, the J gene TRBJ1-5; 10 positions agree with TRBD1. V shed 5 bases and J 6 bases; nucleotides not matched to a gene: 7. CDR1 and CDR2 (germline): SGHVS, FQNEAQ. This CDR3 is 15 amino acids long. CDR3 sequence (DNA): TGTGCCAGCAGCCGACAGGGGGCGATTGGTCAGCCCCAGCATTTT. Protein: CASSRQGAIGQPQHF.

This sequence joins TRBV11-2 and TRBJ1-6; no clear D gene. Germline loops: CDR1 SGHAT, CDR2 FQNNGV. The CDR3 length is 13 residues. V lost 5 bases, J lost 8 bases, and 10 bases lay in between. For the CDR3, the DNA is TGTGCCAGCAGCAACGCGTTATATTCACCCCTCCACTTT. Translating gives CASSNALYSPLHF.

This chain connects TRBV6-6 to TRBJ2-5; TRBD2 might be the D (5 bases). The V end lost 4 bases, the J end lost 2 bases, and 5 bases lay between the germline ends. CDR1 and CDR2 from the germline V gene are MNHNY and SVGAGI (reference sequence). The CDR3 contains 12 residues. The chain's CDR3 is CASSLAQETQYF. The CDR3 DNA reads TGTGCCAGCAGTTTAGCGCAAGAGACCCAGTACTTC.

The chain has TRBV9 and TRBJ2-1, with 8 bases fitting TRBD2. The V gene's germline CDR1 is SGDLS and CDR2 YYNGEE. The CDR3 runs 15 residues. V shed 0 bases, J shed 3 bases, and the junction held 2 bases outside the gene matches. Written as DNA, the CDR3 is TGTGCCAGCAGCGTAGCGGGAGGGTTCTACAATGAGCAGTTCTTC. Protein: CASSVAGGFYNEQFF.

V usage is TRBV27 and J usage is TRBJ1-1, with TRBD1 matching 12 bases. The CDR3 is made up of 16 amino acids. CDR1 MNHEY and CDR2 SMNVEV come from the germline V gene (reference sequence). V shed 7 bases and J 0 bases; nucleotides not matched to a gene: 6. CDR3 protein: CASTPGQGAVNTEAFF. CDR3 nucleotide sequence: TGTGCCAGCACCCCGGGACAGGGGGCGGTGAACACTGAAGCTTTCTTT.

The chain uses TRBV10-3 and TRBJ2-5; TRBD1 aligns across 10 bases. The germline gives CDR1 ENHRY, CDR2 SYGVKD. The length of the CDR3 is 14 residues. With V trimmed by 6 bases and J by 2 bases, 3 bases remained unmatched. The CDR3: CAIRGQGPQETQYF. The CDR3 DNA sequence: TGTGCCATCAGGGGACAGGGGCCTCAAGAGACCCAGTACTTC.

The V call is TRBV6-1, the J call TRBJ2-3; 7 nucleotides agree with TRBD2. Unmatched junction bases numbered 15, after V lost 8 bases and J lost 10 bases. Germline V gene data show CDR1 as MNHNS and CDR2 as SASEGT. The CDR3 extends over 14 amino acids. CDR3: CASGRELADSAQYF. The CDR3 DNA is TGTGCCAGCGGGAGGGAACTAGCAGATAGCGCGCAGTATTTT.

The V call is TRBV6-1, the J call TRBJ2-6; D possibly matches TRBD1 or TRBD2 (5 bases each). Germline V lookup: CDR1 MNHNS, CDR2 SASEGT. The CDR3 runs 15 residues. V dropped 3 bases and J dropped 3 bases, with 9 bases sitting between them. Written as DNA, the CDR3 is TGTGCCAGCAGTGAGAAGGGGAGTGGGGCCAACGTCCTGACTTTC. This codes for CASSEKGSGANVLTF.

This chain's CDR3 is CASSSLSRGGNQPQHF. CDR3 DNA: TGTGCCAGCAGTTCACTCTCGCGGGGGGGCAATCAGCCCCAGCATTTT. The V call is TRBV28, the J call TRBJ1-5; TRBD1 is a possible D gene (5 bases). The germline gives CDR1 MDHEN, CDR2 SYDVKM. The V and J ends lost 4 bases and 2 bases respectively, with 15 bases between them. The CDR3 contains 16 residues.

The CDR3 region has the DNA TGCGCCAGCAGCTTGCTCAATGAGCAGTTCTTC. Translation: CASSLLNEQFF. This chain uses TRBV5-1 with TRBJ2-1; no firm D call. CDR1 is SGHRS, CDR2 YFSETQ, per germline. Deletions cut 1 base from V and 6 bases from J, with 2 bases between. The CDR3 is 11 residues long. Filled out from reference TRBV5-1 and TRBJ2-1, the complete variable domain reads KAGVTQTPRYLIKTRGQQVTLSCSPISGHRSVSWYQQTPGQGLQFLFEYFSETQRNKGNFPGRFSGRQFSNSRSEMNVSTLELGDSALYLCASSLLNEQFFGPGTRLTVL.

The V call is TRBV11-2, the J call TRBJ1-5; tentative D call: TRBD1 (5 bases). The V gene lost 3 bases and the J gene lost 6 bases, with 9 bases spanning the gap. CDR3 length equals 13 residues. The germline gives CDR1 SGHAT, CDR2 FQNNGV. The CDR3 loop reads CASSFAQGQPQHF. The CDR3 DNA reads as TGTGCCAGCAGCTTCGCCCAGGGTCAGCCCCAGCATTTT.

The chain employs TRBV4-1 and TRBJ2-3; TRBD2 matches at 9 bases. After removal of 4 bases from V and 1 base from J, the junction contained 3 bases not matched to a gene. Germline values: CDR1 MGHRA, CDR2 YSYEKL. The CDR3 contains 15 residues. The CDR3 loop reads CASSPSGTRTDTQYF. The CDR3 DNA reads TGCGCCAGCAGCCCTAGCGGGACTCGCACAGATACGCAGTATTTT.

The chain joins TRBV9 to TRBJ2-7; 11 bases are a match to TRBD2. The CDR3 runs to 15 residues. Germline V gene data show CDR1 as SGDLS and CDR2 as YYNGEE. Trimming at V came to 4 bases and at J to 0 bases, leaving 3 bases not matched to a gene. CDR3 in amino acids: CASSPGTSGSYEQYF. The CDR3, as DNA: TGTGCCAGCAGCCCCGGGACTAGCGGCTCCTACGAGCAGTACTTC.

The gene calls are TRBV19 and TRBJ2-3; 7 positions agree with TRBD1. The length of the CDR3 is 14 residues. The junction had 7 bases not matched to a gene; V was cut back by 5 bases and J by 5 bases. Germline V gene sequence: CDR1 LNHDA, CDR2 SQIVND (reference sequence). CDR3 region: CASSGGQAGDTQYF. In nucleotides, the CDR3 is TGTGCCAGTAGTGGAGGACAGGCAGGAGATACGCAGTATTTT.

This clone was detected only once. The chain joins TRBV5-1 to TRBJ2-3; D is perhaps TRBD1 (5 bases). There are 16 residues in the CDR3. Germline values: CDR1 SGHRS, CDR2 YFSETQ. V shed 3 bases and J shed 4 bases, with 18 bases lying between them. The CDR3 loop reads CASSSTGIGIPDTQYF. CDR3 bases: TGCGCCAGCAGCTCCACAGGAATTGGGATTCCAGATACGCAGTATTTT. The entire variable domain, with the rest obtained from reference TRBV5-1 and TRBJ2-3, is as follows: KAGVTQTPRYLIKTRGQQVTLSCSPISGHRSVSWYQQTPGQGLQFLFEYFSETQRNKGNFPGRFSGRQFSNSRSEMNVSTLELGDSALYLCASSSTGIGIPDTQYFGPGTRLTVL.

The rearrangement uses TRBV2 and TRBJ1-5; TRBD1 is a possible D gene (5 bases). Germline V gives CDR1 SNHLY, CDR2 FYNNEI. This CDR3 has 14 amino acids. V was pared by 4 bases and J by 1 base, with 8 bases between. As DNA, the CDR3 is TGTGCCAGCAGTGTGTCAGGGAGCAATCAGCCCCAGCATTTT. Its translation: CASSVSGSNQPQHF.

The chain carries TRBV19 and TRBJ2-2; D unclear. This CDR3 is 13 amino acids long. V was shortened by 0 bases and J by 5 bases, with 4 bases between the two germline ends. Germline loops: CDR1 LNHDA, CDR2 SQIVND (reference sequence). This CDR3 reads CASSIDHTGELFF. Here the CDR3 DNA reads TGTGCCAGTAGTATAGACCATACCGGGGAGCTGTTTTTT.

Written as DNA, the CDR3 is TGTGCCAGCAGCTTATGGGGTGCACCCGACGAGCAGTACTTC. Translation: CASSLWGAPDEQYF. The rearrangement links TRBV13 to TRBJ2-7; D uncertain. The CDR3 has 14 amino acids. V was pared by 2 bases and J by 5 bases, with 13 bases between. Germline lookup yields CDR1 PRHDT and CDR2 FYEKMQ (reference sequence).

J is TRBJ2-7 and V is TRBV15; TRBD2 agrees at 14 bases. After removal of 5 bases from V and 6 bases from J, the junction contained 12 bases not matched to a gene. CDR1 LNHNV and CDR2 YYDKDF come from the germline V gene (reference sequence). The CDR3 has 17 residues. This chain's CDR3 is CATSSPTSGRGAGEQYF. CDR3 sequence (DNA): TGTGCCACCAGCTCCCCGACTAGCGGGAGGGGGGCTGGCGAGCAGTACTTC.

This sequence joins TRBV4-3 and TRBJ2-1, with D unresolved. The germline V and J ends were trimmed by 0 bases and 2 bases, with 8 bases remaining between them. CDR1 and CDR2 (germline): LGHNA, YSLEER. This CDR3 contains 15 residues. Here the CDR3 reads CASSQDPLAYNEQFF. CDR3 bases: TGCGCCAGCAGCCAAGACCCCTTAGCCTACAATGAGCAGTTCTTC.

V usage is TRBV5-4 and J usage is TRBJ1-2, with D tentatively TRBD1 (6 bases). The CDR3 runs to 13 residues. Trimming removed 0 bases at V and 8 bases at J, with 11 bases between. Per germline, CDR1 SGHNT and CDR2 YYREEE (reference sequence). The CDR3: CASSLVGAGGYTF. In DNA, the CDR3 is TGTGCCAGCAGCTTGGTGGGGGCGGGCGGCTACACCTTC.

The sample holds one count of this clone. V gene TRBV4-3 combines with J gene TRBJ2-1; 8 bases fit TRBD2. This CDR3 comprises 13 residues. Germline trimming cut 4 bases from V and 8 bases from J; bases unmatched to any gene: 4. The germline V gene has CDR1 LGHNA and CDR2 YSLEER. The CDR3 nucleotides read TGCGCCAGCAGCCTCGGGGGGGGAGATGAGCAGTTCTTC. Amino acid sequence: CASSLGGGDEQFF.

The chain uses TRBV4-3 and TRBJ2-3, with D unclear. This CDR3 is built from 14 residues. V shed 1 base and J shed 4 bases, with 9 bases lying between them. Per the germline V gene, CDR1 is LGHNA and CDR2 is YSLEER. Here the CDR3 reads CASSQGAVSDTQYF. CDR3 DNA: TGCGCCAGCAGCCAAGGGGCCGTCTCAGATACGCAGTATTTT.

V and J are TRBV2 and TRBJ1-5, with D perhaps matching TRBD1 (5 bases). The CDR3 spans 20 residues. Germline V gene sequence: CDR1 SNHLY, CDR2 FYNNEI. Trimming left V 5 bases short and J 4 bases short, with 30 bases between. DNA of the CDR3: TGTGCCAGCAGTACCCCCTTACCTACCGGATCAAGGGACGAAAATCAGCCCCAGCATTTT. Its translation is CASSTPLPTGSRDENQPQHF.

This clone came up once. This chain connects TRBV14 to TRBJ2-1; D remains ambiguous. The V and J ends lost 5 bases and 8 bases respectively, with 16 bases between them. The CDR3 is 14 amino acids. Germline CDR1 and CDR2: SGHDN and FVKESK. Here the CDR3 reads CASSTGFKRYEQFF. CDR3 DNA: TGTGCCAGCAGCACCGGATTCAAGAGATATGAGCAGTTCTTC.